This is a list of T cell receptor beta chains from one sample in a study of shared clonotypes between healthy human individuals. Measured with immunoSEQ multiplex PCR; TCRdb has only the in-frame clones, and not every one. In the table there are about 2.3 million clones, about nine tenths of which are singletons. The sample was naive CD4+ T cells from PBMCs. Source of these receptors: a man between 18 and 35 years old in good health. Some clones in this sample may be carry-over from other donors' samples. Each CDR3 is given with its conserved first and last residue. The order of the fields is clone size, D gene, J gene, V gene, CDR3 protein, CDR3 DNA. A D gene is named only where the DNA matches it firmly. The size field is filled for only some rows; it gives once, few, many or a size class.

clone_size: .
d_call: .
j_call: TRBJ2-1
v_call: TRBV18
cdr3_aa: CASSPARDSEQFF
cdr3_nt: TGTGCCAGCTCACCGGCTAGGGACTCAGAGCAGTTCTTC

clone_size: .
d_call: .
j_call: TRBJ1-5
v_call: TRBV6-1
cdr3_aa: CASSAGSMEGRQPQHF
cdr3_nt: TGTGCCAGCAGTGCGGGCAGCATGGAAGGGCGACAGCCCCAGCATTTT

clone_size: .
d_call: TRBD1
j_call: TRBJ1-3
v_call: TRBV6-1
cdr3_aa: CASSETGGRSGNTIYF
cdr3_nt: TGTGCCAGCAGTGAAACAGGGGGCCGTTCTGGAAACACCATATATTTT

clone_size: once
d_call: .
j_call: TRBJ2-1
v_call: TRBV19
cdr3_aa: CASSIVSGVTYNEQFF
cdr3_nt: TGTGCCAGTAGTATAGTATCGGGGGTGACCTACAATGAGCAGTTCTTC

clone_size: .
d_call: TRBD2
j_call: TRBJ2-7
v_call: TRBV6-5
cdr3_aa: CASSYGEGIYEQYF
cdr3_nt: TGTGCCAGCAGTTACGGGGAGGGGATCTACGAGCAGTACTTC

clone_size: .
d_call: .
j_call: TRBJ2-3
v_call: TRBV9
cdr3_aa: CASSVGGVGTDTQYF
cdr3_nt: TGTGCCAGCAGCGTAGGGGGGGTGGGCACAGATACGCAGTATTTT

clone_size: .
d_call: TRBD1
j_call: TRBJ2-1
v_call: TRBV28
cdr3_aa: CASSFPKTGQDYNEQFF
cdr3_nt: TGTGCCAGCAGTTTTCCAAAAACGGGACAGGACTACAATGAGCAGTTCTTC

clone_size: .
d_call: .
j_call: TRBJ1-1
v_call: TRBV19
cdr3_aa: CASSMRGTEAFF
cdr3_nt: TGTGCCAGTAGTATGAGAGGCACTGAAGCTTTCTTT

clone_size: .
d_call: .
j_call: TRBJ1-2
v_call: TRBV27
cdr3_aa: CASSPRDARIGGYTF
cdr3_nt: TGTGCCAGCAGTCCCCGGGACGCCCGGATAGGTGGCTACACCTTC

clone_size: .
d_call: TRBD2
j_call: TRBJ2-3
v_call: TRBV5-1
cdr3_aa: CASSSTSGRGSSTDTQYF
cdr3_nt: TGCGCCAGCAGCTCCACTAGCGGGAGGGGCTCTAGCACAGATACGCAGTATTTT

clone_size: .
d_call: .
j_call: TRBJ2-6
v_call: TRBV5-1
cdr3_aa: CASSLDPFSGANVLTF
cdr3_nt: TGCGCCAGCAGCTTAGACCCCTTCTCTGGGGCCAACGTCCTGACTTTC

clone_size: .
d_call: .
j_call: TRBJ2-1
v_call: TRBV5-4
cdr3_aa: CASTPGGGYNEQFF
cdr3_nt: TGTGCCAGCACCCCCGGGGGCGGCTACAATGAGCAGTTCTTC

clone_size: .
d_call: .
j_call: TRBJ1-1
v_call: TRBV7-9
cdr3_aa: CASSQDVNTEAFF
cdr3_nt: TGTGCCAGCAGCCAAGACGTGAACACTGAAGCTTTCTTT

clone_size: once
d_call: TRBD2
j_call: TRBJ2-1
v_call: TRBV5-8
cdr3_aa: CASSLFGGSWTNEQFF
cdr3_nt: TGTGCCAGCAGCTTGTTTGGCGGGAGCTGGACGAATGAGCAGTTCTTC

clone_size: .
d_call: .
j_call: TRBJ2-7
v_call: TRBV5-1
cdr3_aa: CASRARPGAGEQYF
cdr3_nt: TGCGCCAGCCGAGCTCGTCCAGGGGCAGGAGAGCAGTACTTC

clone_size: .
d_call: .
j_call: TRBJ2-6
v_call: TRBV6-6
cdr3_aa: CASLQTGSGANVLTF
cdr3_nt: TGTGCCAGCCTGCAGACGGGCTCTGGGGCCAACGTCCTGACTTTC

clone_size: .
d_call: TRBD1
j_call: TRBJ1-3
v_call: TRBV25-1
cdr3_aa: CASSGQTGDGNTIYF
cdr3_nt: TGTGCCAGCAGTGGGCAGACAGGGGATGGAAACACCATATATTTT

clone_size: .
d_call: .
j_call: TRBJ1-2
v_call: TRBV15
cdr3_aa: CATSSILTLNYGYTF
cdr3_nt: TGTGCCACCAGCAGTATCTTGACCCTAAACTATGGCTACACCTTC

clone_size: .
d_call: .
j_call: TRBJ2-7
v_call: TRBV25-1
cdr3_aa: CASSLGTVGEQYF
cdr3_nt: TGTGCCAGCAGCCTAGGGACGGTGGGAGAGCAGTACTTC

clone_size: .
d_call: TRBD2
j_call: TRBJ2-7
v_call: TRBV6-5
cdr3_aa: CACGDSGYSYEQYF
cdr3_nt: TGTGCCTGCGGAGATAGCGGGTACTCCTACGAGCAGTACTTC